This TCR beta chain was found in a study of blood T cell repertoires in COVID-19. Original analysis: Scientists estimated how many nucleated cells there were by amplifying reference gene primers. The repertoire was sequenced with immunoSEQ multiplex PCR; TCRdb's copy has only in-frame clones and lacks some. The DNA gave D and trimming, while V, J and clone size come from that table. This sample yields around 180,000 clones, of which around 67% are seen a single time; about 3% belongs to the top ten. Trimming removed 2 bases at V and 3 bases at J, with 13 bases between. The CDR3 sequence is 15 residues long. Germline CDR1 reads MDHEN; CDR2 reads SYDVKM. This clone has a single count.

The clonotype originates from an elderly woman with acute or convalescent COVID-19. The V call is TRBV28, the J call TRBJ1-2; possible D gene TRBD1, 5 bases. The sequenced material came from peripheral blood. CDR3 in amino acids: CASSLGGSTHYGYTF. The CDR3, as DNA: TGTGCCAGCAGTTTAGGGGGGAGTACCCACTATGGCTACACCTTC.